The 23 T cell receptor beta chains presented below share a single source sample, sequenced in a study of beta chain features in type 1 diabetes. Reverse transcription of all isolated RNA meant that expressed TCRB transcripts were sequenced. The repertoire was sequenced with immunoSEQ multiplex PCR; TCRdb's copy has only in-frame clones and lacks some. The sample records 810,000 or so clones, about a sixth being singletons. The sample was naive CD4+ T cells from blood. These receptors came from a young woman in good health.

This clone was found a few times. CDR3 sequence (DNA): TGTGCCAGCAGGGTCCCGGCCTATGGCTACACCTTC. Translated, it gives CASRVPAYGYTF. The rearrangement links TRBV28 to TRBJ1-2; no clear D. Germline V gene data show CDR1 as MDHEN and CDR2 as SYDVKM. Trimming left V 6 bases short and J 4 bases short, with 9 bases between. The CDR3 length is 12 residues.

The rearrangement joins TRBV18 to TRBJ2-6; TRBD1 matches 9 bases. CDR3 size: 18 residues. Germline assignment: CDR1 KGHSH and CDR2 LQKENI. After removal of 1 base from V and 4 bases from J, the junction contained 8 bases not matched to a gene. As DNA, the CDR3 is TGTGCCAGCTCACCACGAGGGACAGGGAGTCTCGGGGCCAACGTCCTGACTTTC. Amino acid sequence: CASSPRGTGSLGANVLTF.

This clone has a handful of counts. The rearrangement links TRBV7-9 to TRBJ1-5; weak D call: TRBD1 (5 bases). V was shortened by 1 base and J by 2 bases, with 12 bases between the two germline ends. Germline-derived CDR1 and CDR2 are SEHNR and FQNEAQ (reference sequence). The CDR3 contains 16 residues. The CDR3 is CASSLGGSGGNQPQHF. The CDR3 region has the DNA TGTGCCAGCAGCTTAGGGGGCAGTGGTGGCAATCAGCCCCAGCATTTT.

J is TRBJ2-5 and V is TRBV15, with 9 bases identical to TRBD2. CDR3 length: 16 residues. Per the germline V gene, CDR1 is LNHNV and CDR2 is YYDKDF (reference sequence). After removal of 0 bases from V and 4 bases from J, the junction contained 6 bases not matched to a gene. The CDR3 DNA sequence: TGTGCCACCAGCAGAGAAGATAGCGGGAGTAGAGAGACCCAGTACTTC. Translation: CATSREDSGSRETQYF.

This clone occurred a few times. The rearrangement links TRBV5-1 to TRBJ2-3; D gene ambiguous. The CDR3 sequence is 11 residues long. Between the trimmed V and J ends, which lost 5 bases and 5 bases, there was a span of 6 bases. CDR1 SGHRS and CDR2 YFSETQ come from the germline V gene. CDR3 nucleotides: TGCGCCAGCAGGGCCCAAGATACGCAGTATTTT. It encodes CASRAQDTQYF.

The V and J genes are TRBV18 and TRBJ2-3, with 7 nucleotides matching TRBD2. The CDR3 has 15 residues. Germline values: CDR1 KGHSH, CDR2 LQKENI. The J segment lost 0 bases and the V segment lost 2 bases, leaving 2 bases of the junction unmatched. The DNA for the CDR3 is TGTGCCAGCTCACCAATTAGCGGGAGCACAGATACGCAGTATTTT. Its protein is CASSPISGSTDTQYF.

This clone was seen only a few times. The rearrangement links TRBV10-3 to TRBJ2-6, with D perhaps TRBD2 (6 bases). The CDR3 extends over 18 amino acids. In germline, CDR1 is ENHRY, CDR2 SYGVKD. Between the trimmed V and J ends, which lost 8 bases and 0 bases, there was a span of 20 bases. CDR3 sequence reads: CAIAISTGVASGANVLTF. CDR3 in DNA: TGTGCCATCGCCATCTCCACGGGGGTCGCCTCTGGGGCCAACGTCCTGACTTTC.

The table lists this clone with a few counts. The chain employs TRBV7-8 and TRBJ2-5; tentative D call: TRBD1 (6 bases). The germline V and J ends were trimmed by 4 bases and 4 bases, with 13 bases remaining between them. The CDR3 sequence is 14 residues long. Germline CDR1 and CDR2: SGHVS and FQNEAQ. The CDR3 DNA reads TGTGCCAGCAGCTACCACAGGGTTGGAGAGACCCAGTACTTC. This gives the protein CASSYHRVGETQYF.

This clone turned up a few times. The genes are TRBV5-6 and TRBJ2-3; no firm D call. Germline CDR1 is SGHDT and CDR2 is YYEEEE. The CDR3 extends over 13 amino acids. Trimming left V 3 bases short and J 4 bases short, with 9 bases between. CDR3 residues: CASSSIQADTQYF. As DNA, the CDR3 is TGTGCCAGCAGCTCCATCCAGGCAGATACGCAGTATTTT.

This chain links TRBV4-3 with TRBJ2-2; possibly TRBD1 for D (6 bases). With 0 bases removed from V and 9 bases from J, the gap between germline ends came to 14 bases. This CDR3 region has 15 residues. Germline CDR1 reads LGHNA; CDR2 reads YSLEER. CDR3 nucleotide sequence: TGCGCCAGCAGCCAAGATATTCTCGGACAGCGGGAGCTGTTTTTT. Translation gives CASSQDILGQRELFF.

The gene calls are TRBV9 and TRBJ2-7, with D unresolved. The germline gives CDR1 SGDLS, CDR2 YYNGEE. With 0 bases removed from V and 0 bases from J, the gap between germline ends came to 13 bases. The CDR3 consists of 16 residues. The CDR3 nucleotides read TGTGCCAGCAGCGTAGATCCCGGTAAGAGCTCCTACGAGCAGTACTTC. Translation: CASSVDPGKSSYEQYF.

This clone was seen only a few times. The chain carries TRBV6-4 and TRBJ1-2; unclear D gene. V was cut by 2 bases and J by 3 bases, with 10 bases left in between. Germline loops: CDR1 MRHNA, CDR2 SNTAGT. The CDR3 is made up of 14 amino acids. The DNA for the CDR3 is TGTGCCAGCAGTGACAGGGAAAACCACTATGGCTACACCTTC. As protein: CASSDRENHYGYTF.

The chain recombines TRBV6-6 with TRBJ1-1; unclear D gene. The CDR3 covers 13 residues. V was trimmed by 6 bases and J by 1 base, leaving 9 bases between them. In germline, CDR1 is MNHNY, CDR2 SVGAGI (reference sequence). CDR3 nucleotide sequence: TGTGCCAGCAGCAGCCAGGAGAACACTGAAGCTTTCTTT. Translating gives CASSSQENTEAFF.

The rearrangement uses TRBV7-2 and TRBJ1-5; D not certain. Per germline, CDR1 SGHTA and CDR2 FQGNSA. The CDR3 consists of 13 residues. V dropped 5 bases and J dropped 5 bases, with 10 bases sitting between them. CDR3 residues: CASSPAPDQPQHF. The CDR3, as DNA: TGTGCCAGCAGCCCGGCTCCAGATCAGCCCCAGCATTTT.

The rearrangement joins TRBV6-5 to TRBJ2-5; 11 bases agree with TRBD2. Losses at the gene ends were 2 bases for V and 2 bases for J; bases not matched to a gene: 4. Looked up from germline, CDR1 is MNHEY and CDR2 is SVGAGI. The length of the CDR3 is 16 residues. Here the CDR3 reads CASSYPGTSGQETQYF. CDR3 DNA: TGTGCCAGCAGTTACCCCGGGACTAGCGGACAAGAGACCCAGTACTTC.

There are a few counts of this clone. The chain employs TRBV11-2 and TRBJ2-1; D unresolved. The germline V and J ends were trimmed by 6 bases and 4 bases, with 10 bases remaining between them. Germline assignment: CDR1 SGHAT and CDR2 FQNNGV. The CDR3 has 13 residues. The CDR3 nucleotides read TGTGCCAGCAGTCCGGACCGGTACAATGAGCAGTTCTTC. It codes for CASSPDRYNEQFF.

The chain combines TRBV4-2 with TRBJ2-2; either TRBD1 or TRBD2 may fit D (5 bases each). CDR1 is LGHNA, CDR2 YNFKEQ, per germline. This CDR3 contains 17 residues. The V and J ends lost 0 bases and 5 bases respectively, with 16 bases between them. The CDR3 is CASSQDLWGLVTGELFF. Here the CDR3 DNA reads TGTGCCAGCAGCCAAGATCTGTGGGGGTTAGTGACCGGGGAGCTGTTTTTT.

This clone has just a few counts. V and J are TRBV7-2 and TRBJ1-1, with 9 bases fitting TRBD1. The CDR3 totals 17 residues. Germline V lookup: CDR1 SGHTA, CDR2 FQGNSA. The J segment lost 5 bases and the V segment lost 0 bases, leaving 10 bases of the junction unmatched. The CDR3 loop is CASSLAGTGKGWTEAFF. The CDR3 DNA reads as TGTGCCAGCAGCTTAGCGGGGACAGGGAAAGGTTGGACTGAAGCTTTCTTT.

The chain is built from TRBV2 and TRBJ1-3, with unresolved D. CDR3 size: 15 residues. Germline-derived CDR1 and CDR2 are SNHLY and FYNNEI. V lost 3 bases and J lost 0, with 9 bases in between. The CDR3 DNA reads as TGTGCCAGCAGTGATGGAGGAGACTCTGGAAACACCATATATTTT. As protein: CASSDGGDSGNTIYF.

This clone was observed a handful of times. The rearrangement links TRBV14 to TRBJ2-2, with D perhaps TRBD2 (6 bases). V was clipped by 0 bases and J by 5 bases, with 13 bases between them. The length of the CDR3 is 16 residues. The germline gives CDR1 SGHDN, CDR2 FVKESK. Here the CDR3 DNA reads TGTGCCAGCAGCCAAGATTCCGGGAGAACAACCGGGGAGCTGTTTTTT. This sequence encodes CASSQDSGRTTGELFF.

J is TRBJ1-5 and V is TRBV28; D is unclear. From germline, CDR1 is MDHEN and CDR2 SYDVKM. Trimming took 4 bases from V and 5 from J, leaving 12 bases between them. The CDR3 loop spans 14 amino acids. CDR3 bases: TGTGCCAGCAGTTCTCCGGGGTCGGATCAGCCCCAGCATTTT. It yields the protein CASSSPGSDQPQHF.

This clone was observed a few times. The rearrangement links TRBV21-1 to TRBJ2-7. TRBV21-1 is marked as a pseudogene. This CDR3 is built from 16 residues. The CDR3 loop reads CASSKVGARVFGIQYF. The CDR3 coding sequence is TGTGCCAGCAGCAAAGTAGGGGCCCGGGTCTTCGGGATACAGTACTTC.

The chain links TRBV19 to TRBJ2-7, with D perhaps matching TRBD1 (5 bases). V was trimmed by 8 bases and J by 3 bases, leaving 11 bases between them. Germline V gene lookup returns CDR1 LNHDA and CDR2 SQIVND (reference sequence). This CDR3 has 12 residues. As DNA, the CDR3 is TGTGCCAGTGGGCCAGGGCTCTACGAGCAGTACTTC. It encodes CASGPGLYEQYF.